This TCR beta chain was identified during a study of T cells in women clearing cervical HPV infection. Turning to the study itself: HLA type could not be excluded as a confounder.

The CDR3 is 11 amino acids. From germline, CDR1 is LGHDT and CDR2 YNNKEL (reference sequence). Regarding this clone: Its matching antigen is unknown. Read coverage stops 3 residues before the CDR3 terminus; the germline J gene supplies the remainder.

Findings of the study overall: Repertoire richness, not evenness, was significantly elevated in CIN3+ cases versus controls. Cases carried less TRBV6-7 than controls: roughly 0.11% versus 0.16%.

Assay: immunoSEQ multiplex PCR; the TCRdb copy retains only in-frame clones and omits some. Listed are fewer than 20,000 clones; around 14% falls within the top ten. The chain joins TRBV3-1 (or the pseudogene TRBV3-2) to TRBJ2-3, with TRBD1 matching over 8 bases. This TCR was recovered from a woman between 18 and 70 years old with a cervical HPV16 infection that either progressed to CIN3+ or cleared (not recorded which). Sample: blood buffy coat. This CDR3 is CASRRGQAQYF. The CDR3 DNA, read in part, is TGTGCCAGCAGGAGGGGACAGGCG.